The sequence of this TCR beta chain was determined in a study of tumor-infiltrating lymphocytes in primary liver carcinoma. Study as a whole: Roughly 3.5 to 8 million productive TCRbeta reads came from each sample, comparable across tissue types. Study-wide results and caveats: Blood's top-250-clone fraction was significantly lower than that of tumors (p = 0.039). Representation across all five tumor regions was limited to only about 7.5-24% of top clones.

Co-extracted RNA and DNA came from roughly 20-30 mg of unsorted bulk tissue. Samples came from superior, inferior, lateral poles and tumor centre. A word on this clonotype: Its specificity is unknown. An end of the junction does not agree with germline; a read error may underlie this.

A primer in the constant region served to generate TCR beta cDNA from roughly 450 ng of total RNA. A slightly modified ARM-PCR protocol with three nested multiplex PCR rounds produced these TCR beta libraries. For around 11 cycles apiece, the opening two PCR rounds ran with TRBV1-TRBV30 forward primers and a C-beta reverse primer. TCRdb analysed the multiplex PCR reads with MiXCR anew, one entry per CDR3 protein. Of fewer than 30,000 distinct CDR3 sequences listed, about 73% are singletons. Per germline, CDR1 SQVTM and CDR2 ANQGSEA. The CDR3 is 14 amino acids. The chain recombines TRBV29-1 with TRBJ1-5; no firm D call. The sample comprised liver tumor tissue from sampling region 3. Subset of the sample: tumor region T3, left-lateral pole. This clonotype was obtained from a man in his forties with primary liver carcinoma and hepatitis B virus infection. The CDR3 spells CSVRAGGFIQPQHF. The DNA for the CDR3 is TGCAGCGTGAGAGCCGGAGGTTTCATTCAGCCGCAGCATTTT.